This is a list of T cell receptor beta chains from one sample in a study of post-analysis software for immune sequencing data. TCRdb called the PCR reads again in MiXCR, with one record for every CDR3 protein. The sample includes about 820,000 distinct CDR3 sequences, 53% of them seen just once. The sequenced sample consisted of blood. The receptors come from a girl aged 10 to 17 with multiple sclerosis. Both conserved end residues are part of each CDR3. The D gene is left open where the match is weak. Clone size, where shown, is once, few, many, or a class for clones that have expanded.

TRBV6-5,NA,TRBJ2-4,NA,CASSWGFGEQYF,TGTGCCAGCAGTTGGGGGTTCGGGGAGCAGTACTTC
TRBV7-8,NA,TRBJ2-1,NA,CASSLNRAGSRNEQFF,TGTGCCAGCAGCTTAAATCGGGCAGGGTCGAGGAATGAGCAGTTCTTC
TRBV6-6,few,TRBJ2-1,TRBD2,CASSPLANEQFF,TGTGCCAGCAGCCCACTAGCGAATGAGCAGTTCTTC
TRBV2,NA,TRBJ1-2,TRBD1,CASILGGPYGYTF,TGTGCCAGCATCCTAGGGGGCCCCTATGGCTACACCTTC
TRBV6-1,NA,TRBJ2-6,TRBD1,CASRDGAGGLPGANVLTF,TGTGCCAGCAGAGACGGGGCAGGGGGCCTCCCTGGGGCCAACGTCCTGACTTTC
TRBV6-1,NA,TRBJ1-5,NA,CASSDGTRQRPQHF,TGTGCCAGCAGTGATGGGACAAGGCAACGGCCCCAGCATTTT
TRBV5-1,few,TRBJ2-7,NA,CASSFNYEQYF,TGTGCCAGCAGCTTCAACTACGAGCAGTACTTC
TRBV5-6,NA,TRBJ1-4,NA,CASSLRTATNEKLFF,TGTGCCAGCAGCCTACGGACAGCAACTAATGAAAAACTGTTTTTT
TRBV12-3/TRBV12-4,NA,TRBJ2-7,NA,CASSLDPPAQYF,TGTGCCAGCAGTTTGGATCCGCCTGCTCAGTACTTC
TRBV3-1,NA,TRBJ1-2,NA,CASSPGRDRLNYGYTF,TGTGCCAGCAGCCCTGGCAGAGACCGTCTGAACTATGGCTACACCTTC
TRBV20-1,NA,TRBJ1-2,NA,CSARNVANYGYTF,TGCAGTGCTAGAAATGTGGCTAACTATGGCTACACCTTC
TRBV7-2,NA,TRBJ2-1,NA,CASSLRQATYEQFF,TGTGCCAGCAGCCTTAGACAGGCCACCTACGAGCAGTTCTTC
TRBV9,NA,TRBJ2-5,NA,CASSVSLSQETQYF,TGTGCCAGCAGCGTTTCCCTTAGCCAAGAGACCCAGTACTTC
TRBV5-1,NA,TRBJ2-5,TRBD1,CASSLPGGAETQYF,TGCGCCAGCAGCTTACCAGGGGGCGCAGAGACCCAGTACTTC
TRBV7-9,few,TRBJ2-7,NA,CTSSLFMADRVNEQYF,TGTACCAGCAGCTTATTTATGGCGGACCGGGTAAACGAGCAGTACTTC
TRBV19,NA,TRBJ2-7,NA,CASSQYSYEQYF,TGTGCCAGTAGTCAGTACTCCTACGAGCAGTACTTC
TRBV7-2,NA,TRBJ2-3,TRBD1,CASRFPGQGGADTQYF,TGTGCCAGCAGATTCCCGGGACAGGGTGGCGCAGATACGCAGTATTTT
TRBV12-3/TRBV12-4,few,TRBJ1-2,TRBD1,CASTRQGFKDYGYTF,TGTGCCAGCACCCGACAGGGGTTTAAAGACTATGGCTACACCTTC
TRBV24-1,NA,TRBJ2-1,NA,CATSDRTAAYNEQFF,TGTGCCACCAGTGATCGAACCGCGGCCTACAATGAGCAGTTCTTC
TRBV12-3/TRBV12-4,NA,TRBJ1-3,NA,CASSFSGNTIYF,TGTGCCAGCAGTTTTTCTGGAAACACCATATATTTT
TRBV5-1,few,TRBJ2-3,NA,CASSLNGRSTDTQYF,TGCGCCAGCAGCTTAAACGGACGATCCACAGATACGCAGTATTTT
TRBV29-1,few,TRBJ2-1,NA,CSVASEGGTYNEQFF,TGCAGCGTTGCCTCAGAGGGGGGGACCTACAATGAGCAGTTCTTC
TRBV4-2,NA,TRBJ2-1,TRBD2,CASSLIAGASYNEQFF,TGTGCCAGCAGCCTGATAGCGGGAGCCTCCTACAATGAGCAGTTCTTC
TRBV2,once,TRBJ1-1,NA,CASGKGNTEAFF,TGTGCCAGCGGAAAGGGGAACACTGAAGCTTTCTTT
TRBV10-3,few,TRBJ2-5,NA,CAISESVEGQYF,TGTGCCATCAGTGAGTCGGTGGAGGGTCAGTACTTC
TRBV4-2,NA,TRBJ2-6,NA,CASSQDPNSSGANVLTF,TGTGCCAGCAGCCAAGATCCGAATAGCTCTGGGGCCAACGTCCTGACTTTC
TRBV5-5,few,TRBJ2-1,NA,CASSLSRDDTYNEQFF,TGTGCCAGCAGCTTGTCCCGGGACGACACCTACAATGAGCAGTTCTTC
TRBV5-5,NA,TRBJ1-4,TRBD1,CASSSSQGAGEKLFF,TGTGCCAGCAGTTCGAGTCAGGGGGCAGGGGAAAAACTGTTTTTT
TRBV20-1,NA,TRBJ2-5,NA,CSAPRGYVQYF,TGCAGTGCCCCGAGGGGATACGTGCAGTACTTC
TRBV7-9,NA,TRBJ2-7,TRBD2,CASSFGGMGRYEQYF,TGTGCCAGCAGCTTCGGGGGGATGGGCAGGTACGAGCAGTACTTC
TRBV3-1,NA,TRBJ2-7,TRBD1,CASSRTGTGYYEQYF,TGTGCCAGCAGCCGAACCGGGACAGGATACTACGAGCAGTACTTC
TRBV12-3/TRBV12-4,few,TRBJ2-7,NA,CASSPDSSSYEQYF,TGTGCCAGCAGTCCGGACAGCAGCTCCTACGAGCAGTACTTC